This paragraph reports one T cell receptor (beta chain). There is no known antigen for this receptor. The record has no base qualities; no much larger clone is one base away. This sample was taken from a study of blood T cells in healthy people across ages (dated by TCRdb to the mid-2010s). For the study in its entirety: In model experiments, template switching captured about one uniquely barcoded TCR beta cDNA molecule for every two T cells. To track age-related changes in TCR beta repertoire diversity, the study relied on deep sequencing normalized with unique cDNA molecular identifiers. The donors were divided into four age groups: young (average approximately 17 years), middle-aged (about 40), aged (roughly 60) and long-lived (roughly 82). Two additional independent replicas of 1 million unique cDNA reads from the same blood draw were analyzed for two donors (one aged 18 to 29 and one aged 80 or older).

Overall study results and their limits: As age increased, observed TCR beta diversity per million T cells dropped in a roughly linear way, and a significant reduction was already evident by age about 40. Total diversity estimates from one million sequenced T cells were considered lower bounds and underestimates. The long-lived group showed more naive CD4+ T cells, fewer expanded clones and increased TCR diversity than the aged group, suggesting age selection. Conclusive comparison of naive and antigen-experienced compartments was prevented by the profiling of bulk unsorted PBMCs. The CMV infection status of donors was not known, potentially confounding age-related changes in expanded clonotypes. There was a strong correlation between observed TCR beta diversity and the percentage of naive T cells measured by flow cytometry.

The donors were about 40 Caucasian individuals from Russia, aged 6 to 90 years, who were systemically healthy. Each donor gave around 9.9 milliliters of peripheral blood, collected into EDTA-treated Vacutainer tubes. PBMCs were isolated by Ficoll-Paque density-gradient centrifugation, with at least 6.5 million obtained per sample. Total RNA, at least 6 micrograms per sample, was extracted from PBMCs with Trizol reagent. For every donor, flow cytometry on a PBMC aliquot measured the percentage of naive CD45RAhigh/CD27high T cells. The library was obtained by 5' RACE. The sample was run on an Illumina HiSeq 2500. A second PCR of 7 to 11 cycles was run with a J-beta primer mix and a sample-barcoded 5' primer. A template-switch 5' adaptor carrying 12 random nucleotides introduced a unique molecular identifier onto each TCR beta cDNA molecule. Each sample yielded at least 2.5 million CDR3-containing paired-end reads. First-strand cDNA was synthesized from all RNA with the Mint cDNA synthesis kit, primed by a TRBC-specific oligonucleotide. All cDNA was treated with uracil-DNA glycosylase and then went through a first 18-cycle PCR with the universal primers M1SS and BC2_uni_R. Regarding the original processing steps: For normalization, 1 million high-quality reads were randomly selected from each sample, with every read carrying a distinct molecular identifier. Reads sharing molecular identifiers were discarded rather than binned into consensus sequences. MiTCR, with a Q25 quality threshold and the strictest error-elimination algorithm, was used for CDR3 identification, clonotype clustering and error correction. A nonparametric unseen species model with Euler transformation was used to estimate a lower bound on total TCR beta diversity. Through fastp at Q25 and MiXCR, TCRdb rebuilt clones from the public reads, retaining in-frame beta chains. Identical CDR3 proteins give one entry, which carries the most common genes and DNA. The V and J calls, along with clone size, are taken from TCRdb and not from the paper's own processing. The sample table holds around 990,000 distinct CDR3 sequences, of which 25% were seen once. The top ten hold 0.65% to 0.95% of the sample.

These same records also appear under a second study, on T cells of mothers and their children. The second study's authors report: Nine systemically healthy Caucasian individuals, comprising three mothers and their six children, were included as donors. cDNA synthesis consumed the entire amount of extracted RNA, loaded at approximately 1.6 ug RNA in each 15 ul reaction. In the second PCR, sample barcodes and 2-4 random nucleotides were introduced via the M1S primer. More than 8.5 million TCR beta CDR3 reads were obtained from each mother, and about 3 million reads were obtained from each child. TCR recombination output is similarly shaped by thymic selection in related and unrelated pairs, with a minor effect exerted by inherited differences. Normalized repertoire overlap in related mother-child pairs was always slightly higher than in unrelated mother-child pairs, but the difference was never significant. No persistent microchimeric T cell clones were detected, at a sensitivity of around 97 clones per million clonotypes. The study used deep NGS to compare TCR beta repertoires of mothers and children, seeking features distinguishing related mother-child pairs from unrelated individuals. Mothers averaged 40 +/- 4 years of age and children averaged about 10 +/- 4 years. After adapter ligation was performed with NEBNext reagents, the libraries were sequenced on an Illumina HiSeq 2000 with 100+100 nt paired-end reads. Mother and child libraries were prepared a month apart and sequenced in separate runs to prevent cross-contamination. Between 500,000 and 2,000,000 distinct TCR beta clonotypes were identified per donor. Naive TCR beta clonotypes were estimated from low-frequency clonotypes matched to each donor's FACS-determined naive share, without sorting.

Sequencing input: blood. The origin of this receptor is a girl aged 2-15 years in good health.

The DNA sequence is as follows: TGTGCCAGCTCACGCCGAGAGGGGGCCTACAATGAGCAGTTCTTC. This yields the protein CASSRREGAYNEQFF. The chain is assembled from TRBV18 and TRBJ2-1, with TRBD1 tentatively as D gene (6 bases match). Its CDR3 holds 15 amino acids, cysteine through phenylalanine. The CDR3 DNA has 45 bases and is translated from base 1. At the junction V is shortened by 4 bases and J by 2 bases, with 12 bases in between. CDR1 KGHSH and CDR2 LQKENI are derived from the germline V gene. The CDR3, completed at both ends by the reference TRBV18 and TRBJ2-1 genes, gives the full variable domain NAGVMQNPRHLVRRRGQEARLRCSPMKGHSHVYWYRQLPEEGLKFMVYLQKENIIDESGMPKERFSAEFPKEGPSILRIQQVVRGDSAAYFCASSRREGAYNEQFFGPGTRLTVL.